This T cell receptor (beta chain) was observed in a study of blood T cell repertoires in COVID-19. Clones were sequenced by immunoSEQ multiplex PCR, and TCRdb holds only the in-frame ones, with some missing. Of roughly 38,000 clones in the sample, roughly 90% are singletons; the top ten hold under 30%. CDR1 LNHDA and CDR2 SQIVND come from the germline V gene (reference sequence). The V and J ends lost 7 bases and 7 bases, in that order; junction bases with no gene match: 5. The CDR3 runs to 12 residues. The sequence derives from a man between 60 and 75 years old with active or convalescent COVID-19. This chain connects TRBV19 to TRBJ1-2; 8 positions match TRBD1. The sequenced sample consisted of peripheral blood. The CDR3 sequence: CASTQGAGGYTF. DNA of the CDR3: TGTGCCAGTACCCAGGGGGCTGGTGGCTACACCTTC.